This T cell receptor (beta chain) appears in the sequencing data of a study of cytomegalovirus exposure and HLA in healthy donors. Study-level findings and limits: Specificity of a few CMV-associated chains for CMV antigens was verified in vitro.

In regard to this clone: Its specificity is unknown.

The protocol was immunoSEQ multiplex PCR, while the TCRdb copy is restricted to in-frame clones and leaves out a portion. The table lists tens of thousands of clones, about 90% of them singletons. The CDR3 has 15 amino acids. Trimming removed 1 base at V and 2 bases at J, with 12 bases between. Germline-derived CDR1 and CDR2 are SGHTA and FQGNSA. The sequence came from a man younger than 35 in good health and CMV-seronegative. The gene calls are TRBV7-2 and TRBJ2-7; D is perhaps TRBD2 (6 bases). The sequenced sample was PBMCs. CDR3 amino acids: CASSLGTSLTYEQYF. In DNA, the CDR3 is TGTGCCAGCAGCTTAGGTACTAGCCTGACCTACGAGCAGTACTTC.